Listed here are 28 T cell receptor beta chains from one sample, sequenced in a study of PD-1 blockade in classical Hodgkin lymphoma. Time point denoted: newly diagnosed, previously untreated cHL patient sample. Data came from immunoSEQ multiplex PCR; TCRdb stores just in-frame clones and leaves some out. This sample yields 20,000 to 25,000 clones, of which around 94% are seen a single time; over 4.5% belongs to the top ten. The specimen sequenced was peripheral blood mononuclear cells (PBMCs). The receptors shown here come from a human donor with classical Hodgkin lymphoma.

V is TRBV7-2 and J is TRBJ1-2; D uncertain. CDR1 and CDR2 from the germline V gene are SGHTA and FQGNSA. The CDR3 consists of 14 residues. V lost 5 bases and J lost 4, with 14 bases in between. The CDR3 is CASSPGPSSYGYTF. The CDR3, as DNA: TGTGCCAGCAGCCCCGGGCCCAGCTCCTATGGCTACACCTTC.

The genes are TRBV9 and TRBJ2-7; a possible D gene is TRBD1 (6 bases). There are 15 residues in the CDR3. Germline V gene sequence: CDR1 SGDLS, CDR2 YYNGEE. The V end lost 4 bases, the J end lost 2 bases, and 16 bases lay between the germline ends. The CDR3 is CASSSEAGVAYEQYF. CDR3 bases: TGTGCCAGCAGCTCGGAAGCAGGGGTAGCCTACGAGCAGTACTTC.

The genes are TRBV6-5 and TRBJ2-1; 9 bases map to TRBD2. Germline values: CDR1 MNHEY, CDR2 SVGAGI. V dropped 8 bases and J dropped 4; count of bases not matched to a gene: 6. The CDR3 has 14 amino acids. In nucleotides, the CDR3 is TGTGCCAGCTGCGGGGGGGCGAGGTACAATGAGCAGTTCTTC. It is translated as CASCGGARYNEQFF.

The CDR3 here is CATGRRTGELFF. CDR3 DNA: TGTGCCACTGGAAGACGTACCGGGGAGCTGTTTTTT. The rearrangement links TRBV2 to TRBJ2-2; no reliable D call. V lost 10 bases, J lost 5 bases, and 11 bases lay in between. The CDR3 runs 12 residues. Per germline, CDR1 SNHLY and CDR2 FYNNEI.

The chain has TRBV19 and TRBJ2-1, with 9 bases fitting TRBD1. This CDR3 contains 14 residues. J was trimmed by 5 bases and V by 7 bases; bases with no gene match: 6. Germline loops: CDR1 LNHDA, CDR2 SQIVND (reference sequence). This CDR3 is CASNDRGKNNEQFF. The CDR3 DNA reads TGTGCCAGTAACGACAGGGGGAAGAACAATGAGCAGTTCTTC.

The chain has TRBV9 and TRBJ2-2; 10 bases are a match to TRBD2. From germline, CDR1 is SGDLS and CDR2 YYNGEE. V gave up 0 bases and J gave up 7 bases; unmatched junction bases: 6. The CDR3 runs to 16 residues. CDR3 sequence (DNA): TGTGCCAGCAGCGTAGGAAGCGGGGGGGTCAGCGGGGAGCTGTTTTTT. This gives the protein CASSVGSGGVSGELFF.

This clone showed up just once. This chain joins TRBV5-1 and TRBJ2-1; 8 bases map to TRBD2. The V and J ends lost 0 bases and 8 bases, in that order; junction bases with no gene match: 13. The CDR3 spans 17 residues. Germline V lookup: CDR1 SGHRS, CDR2 YFSETQ. The CDR3 here is CASSLASGGGPWDEQFF. CDR3 nucleotide sequence: TGCGCCAGCAGCTTGGCGTCGGGCGGGGGGCCATGGGATGAGCAGTTCTTC.

V and J are TRBV6-1 and TRBJ1-1; no firm D call. This CDR3 spans 14 amino acids. Germline CDR1 MNHNS, CDR2 SASEGT. The germline V and J ends were trimmed by 6 bases and 1 base, with 12 bases remaining between them. The CDR3 DNA sequence: TGTGCCAGCAGCCGAAGGGCGGAGAACACTGAAGCTTTCTTT. It is translated as CASSRRAENTEAFF.

V usage is TRBV13 and J usage is TRBJ2-3; D possibly corresponds to TRBD1 (5 bases). The CDR3 has 15 residues. V lost 0 bases to trimming and J lost 6 bases, with 13 bases between them. In germline, CDR1 is PRHDT, CDR2 FYEKMQ (reference sequence). CDR3 amino acids: CASSLGLGEGDTQYF. As DNA, the CDR3 is TGTGCCAGCAGCTTAGGCCTAGGGGAAGGTGATACGCAGTATTTT.

V is TRBV19 and J is TRBJ2-7, with 7 bases aligning to TRBD1. Germline V gene sequence: CDR1 LNHDA, CDR2 SQIVND (reference sequence). CDR3 size: 12 residues. V lost 4 bases, J lost 3 bases, and 0 bases stayed unmatched. In DNA, the CDR3 is TGTGCCAGTAGTACAGGGGGCTACGAGCAGTACTTC. This translates into CASSTGGYEQYF.

This chain connects TRBV7-9 to TRBJ1-1; TRBD1 might be the D (6 bases). The V and J ends lost 5 bases and 1 base respectively, with 14 bases between them. There are 15 residues in the CDR3. Germline V gene sequence: CDR1 SEHNR, CDR2 FQNEAQ (reference sequence). This CDR3 reads CASSTPQGTNTEAFF. DNA for the CDR3: TGTGCCAGCAGCACACCCCAGGGGACGAACACTGAAGCTTTCTTT.

This clone was seen more than once but under ten times. This rearrangement joins TRBV9 to TRBJ2-7; D is possibly TRBD1 (5 bases). The CDR3 length is 15 residues. V shed 3 bases and J shed 1 base, with 14 bases lying between them. CDR1 SGDLS and CDR2 YYNGEE come from the germline V gene. The CDR3 loop is CASSGREGASYEQYF. CDR3 nucleotide sequence: TGTGCCAGCAGCGGCAGGGAAGGGGCATCCTACGAGCAGTACTTC.

V and J are TRBV7-8 and TRBJ1-6; D is unclear. Trimming stripped 0 bases from V and 7 bases from J, with 7 bases between. The CDR3 sequence is 14 residues long. CDR1 SGHVS and CDR2 FQNEAQ come from the germline V gene. CDR3 in DNA: TGTGCCAGCAGCTTAGCGATAGGAAATTCACCCCTCCACTTT. Its translation is CASSLAIGNSPLHF.

This clone has just one count. The J gene is TRBJ2-2, the V gene TRBV5-1; 12 nucleotides agree with TRBD2. There are 18 residues in the CDR3. CDR1 is SGHRS, CDR2 YFSETQ, per germline. After removal of 4 bases from V and 5 bases from J, the junction contained 12 bases not matched to a gene. This CDR3 is CASSLIASGGAETGELFF. CDR3 DNA: TGCGCCAGCAGCCTAATAGCTAGCGGGGGGGCCGAGACCGGGGAGCTGTTTTTT.

This clone was seen once. This sequence joins TRBV30 and TRBJ2-3, with D possibly matching TRBD2 (6 bases). Trimming stripped 4 bases from V and 6 bases from J, with 14 bases between. Germline loops: CDR1 GTSNPN, CDR2 SVGIG (reference sequence). CDR3 length equals 13 residues. In DNA form, the CDR3 reads TGTGCCTGGAACTTCGGGGGTGTTGATACGCAGTATTTT. Its translation: CAWNFGGVDTQYF.

The chain is built from TRBV25-1 and TRBJ1-1; no definite D call. The CDR3 consists of 13 residues. CDR1 and CDR2 (germline): MGHDK, SYGVNS. With 5 bases removed from V and 4 bases from J, the gap between germline ends came to 11 bases. CDR3 region: CASSPVATTEAFF. In nucleotides, the CDR3 is TGTGCCAGCAGTCCTGTGGCGACCACTGAAGCTTTCTTT.

In DNA form, the CDR3 reads TGTGCCAGCAGCGATCAGGGGGCACAGAACACTGAAGCTTTCTTT. The encoded protein is CASSDQGAQNTEAFF. The V and J genes are TRBV11-2 and TRBJ1-1; 8 bases fit TRBD1. This CDR3 has 15 amino acids. Germline CDR1 SGHAT, CDR2 FQNNGV. V lost 5 bases, J lost 1 base, and 6 bases stayed unmatched. The entire variable domain, with the rest obtained from reference TRBV11-2 and TRBJ1-1, is as follows: EAGVAQSPRYKIIEKRQSVAFWCNPISGHATLYWYQQILGQGPKLLIQFQNNGVVDDSQLPKDRFSAERLKGVDSTLKIQPAKLEDSAVYLCASSDQGAQNTEAFFGQGTRLTVV.

The chain uses TRBV13 and TRBJ2-1, with D unresolved. The CDR3 length is 13 residues. Deletions cut 0 bases from V and 10 bases from J, with 10 bases between. Germline values: CDR1 PRHDT, CDR2 FYEKMQ (reference sequence). CDR3 bases: TGTGCCAGCAGCTTAGGCCTGGCAGAAGAGCAGTTCTTC. As protein: CASSLGLAEEQFF. The whole variable domain, remainder taken from reference TRBV13 and TRBJ2-1, is AAGVIQSPRHLIKEKRETATLKCYPIPRHDTVYWYQQGPGQDPQFLISFYEKMQSDKGSIPDRFSAQQFSDYHSELNMSSLELGDSALYFCASSLGLAEEQFFGPGTRLTVL.

This chain links TRBV23-1 with TRBJ1-1; maybe TRBD1 (6 bases). TRBV23-1 is recorded as an ORF, its role being uncertain. Trimming pared 4 bases from V and 3 bases from J, leaving 21 bases between. The CDR3 covers 17 residues. In DNA form, the CDR3 reads TGCGCCAGCAGTCCGCTCAGGGGCCGAGGGCAGTACACTGAAGCTTTCTTT. Translated: CASSPLRGRGQYTEAFF.

V is TRBV4-3 and J is TRBJ1-3; D possibly corresponds to TRBD1 (5 bases). Trimming cost V 1 base and J 0 bases, with 10 bases left between them. This CDR3 contains 16 residues. The germline V gene encodes CDR1 LGHNA and CDR2 YSLEER. Here the CDR3 DNA reads TGCGCCAGCAGCCAAGGATCGGGGGTCTCTGGAAACACCATATATTTT. Its protein product is CASSQGSGVSGNTIYF.

The V and J genes are TRBV6-1 and TRBJ2-7; TRBD2 might be the D (6 bases). Trimming took off 1 base at V and 0 bases at J, with 10 bases between the two ends. The CDR3 loop spans 15 amino acids. Germline CDR1 reads MNHNS; CDR2 reads SASEGT. Here the CDR3 DNA reads TGTGCCAGCAGTGAAGAGGAGACTAGCTCCTACGAGCAGTACTTC. It yields the protein CASSEEETSSYEQYF.

The V call is TRBV6-5, the J call TRBJ1-1; the D gene is possibly TRBD1 (5 bases). The V and J ends lost 6 bases and 6 bases respectively, with 14 bases between them. Looked up from germline, CDR1 is MNHEY and CDR2 is SVGAGI. CDR3 length equals 13 residues. CDR3 region: CASSRGLVSEAFF. Written as DNA, the CDR3 is TGTGCCAGCAGCCGGGGCCTAGTGTCTGAAGCTTTCTTT.

The chain recombines TRBV27 with TRBJ2-3; tentatively, D is TRBD1 or TRBD2 (5 bases each). The length of the CDR3 is 17 residues. V dropped 7 bases and J dropped 1 base, with 21 bases sitting between them. Germline V gene sequence: CDR1 MNHEY, CDR2 SMNVEV (reference sequence). In nucleotides, the CDR3 is TGTGCCAGCATCCCCGGGACGGCAACGTGGGGCACAGATACGCAGTATTTT. This translates into CASIPGTATWGTDTQYF.

This clone was seen once. The chain employs TRBV11-2 and TRBJ2-2; 8 bases match TRBD1. V was pared by 3 bases and J by 7 bases, with 7 bases of the junction left unmatched. The germline V gene has CDR1 SGHAT and CDR2 FQNNGV. CDR3 length equals 15 residues. The CDR3 nucleotides read TGTGCCAGCAGCTTGATCAGGGGGCAGGGCGGGGAGCTGTTTTTT. Protein product: CASSLIRGQGGELFF.

The chain carries TRBV9 and TRBJ1-5; a possible D gene is TRBD1 (6 bases). This CDR3 spans 15 amino acids. V dropped 4 bases and J dropped 4 bases, with 15 bases sitting between them. Looked up from germline, CDR1 is SGDLS and CDR2 is YYNGEE. CDR3 residues: CASSHGGGGNQPQHF. The CDR3 DNA sequence: TGTGCCAGCAGCCACGGAGGGGGAGGGAATCAGCCCCAGCATTTT.

V gene TRBV7-9 combines with J gene TRBJ2-2; perhaps TRBD2 as D (6 bases). This CDR3 spans 13 amino acids. V dropped 8 bases and J dropped 8 bases, with 15 bases sitting between them. Germline assignment: CDR1 SEHNR and CDR2 FQNEAQ (reference sequence). CDR3 sequence: CASGGAARGELFF. DNA for the CDR3: TGTGCCAGCGGCGGGGCCGCACGGGGGGAGCTGTTTTTT.

This rearrangement joins TRBV10-2 to TRBJ2-4, with 7 bases matching TRBD1. V was pared by 3 bases and J by 5 bases, with 10 bases of the junction left unmatched. Germline lookup yields CDR1 WSHSY and CDR2 SAAADI. CDR3 length: 16 residues. The CDR3 is CASSDPGQGVENIQYF. CDR3 nucleotide sequence: TGCGCCAGCAGTGATCCAGGTCAGGGGGTGGAAAACATTCAGTACTTC.

The chain combines TRBV27 with TRBJ1-4; no clear D. Germline V gene data show CDR1 as MNHEY and CDR2 as SMNVEV (reference sequence). The CDR3 extends over 15 amino acids. The germline V and J ends were trimmed by 2 bases and 8 bases, with 15 bases remaining between them. CDR3 nucleotides: TGTGCCAGCAGTTTAGTTTTGCATTCCAGCGAAAAACTGTTTTTT. Translated, it gives CASSLVLHSSEKLFF.